This is a list of T cell receptor beta chains from one sample in a study of CD8+ T cells in alopecia areata. Assay: immunoSEQ multiplex PCR; the TCRdb copy retains only in-frame clones and omits some. The table has about 270,000 clones, about three fifths seen once; the top ten hold around 0.92%. The material sequenced was CD4+ T cells sorted from blood, taken at roughly week 52, from a patient treated with tofacitinib. The source of these receptors is a human donor with alopecia areata. The CDR3 runs from the conserved cysteine through the conserved F or W. Fields, in order: D gene, V gene, clone size, J gene, CDR3 length, CDR3 protein, CDR3 DNA. D genes are given only for firm matches. Expanded clones are given a class, and other clones once, few, many or no size at all.

>TRBD2|TRBV29-1|NA|TRBJ2-3|14
CSVELAGATDTQYF
TGCAGCGTTGAACTAGCGGGGGCCACAGATACGCAGTATTTT
>NA|TRBV7-9|few|TRBJ2-2|11
CASTETGELFF
TGTGCCAGCACAGAAACCGGGGAGCTGTTTTTT
>NA|TRBV6-5|NA|TRBJ2-5|12
CASSDATGTQYF
TGTGCCAGCAGTGACGCCACGGGGACCCAGTACTTC
>NA|TRBV5-1|few|TRBJ2-5|15
CASSLRGLRGETQYF
TGCGCCAGCAGCCTAAGGGGACTCCGCGGGGAGACCCAGTACTTC
>NA|TRBV4-1|NA|TRBJ2-2|16
CASSQDGTVNTGELFF
TGCGCCAGCAGCCAAGATGGAACAGTTAACACCGGGGAGCTGTTTTTT
>TRBD1|TRBV14|few|TRBJ2-7|18
CASSQATGKGQGGSEQYF
TGTGCCAGCAGCCAAGCAACCGGAAAGGGACAGGGGGGTAGCGAGCAGTACTTC
>NA|TRBV7-9|many|TRBJ2-1|14
CASSTPDGHNEQFF
TGTGCCAGCAGCACGCCGGACGGACACAATGAGCAGTTCTTC
>TRBD1|TRBV30|NA|TRBJ2-6|15
CAWGTGSSGANVLTF
TGTGCCTGGGGGACAGGTTCCTCTGGGGCCAACGTCCTGACTTTC
>NA|TRBV7-2|NA|TRBJ2-5|13
CASRWDLQETQYF
TGTGCCAGCAGATGGGACCTGCAAGAGACCCAGTACTTC
>NA|TRBV5-1|NA|TRBJ2-7|14
CASSPHRGFDEQYF
TGCGCCAGCAGCCCCCATCGGGGGTTCGACGAGCAGTACTTC
>TRBD1|TRBV27|NA|TRBJ1-5|16
CASSLLGQGSNQPQHF
TGTGCCAGCAGTTTATTGGGACAGGGTAGCAATCAGCCCCAGCATTTT
>NA|TRBV10-2|NA|TRBJ2-7|14
CATRESHSSYEQYF
TGCGCCACCCGAGAGTCACACTCCTCCTACGAGCAGTACTTC
>NA|TRBV25-1|few|TRBJ2-7|15
CASSGRASKSYEQYF
TGTGCCAGCAGTGGGCGGGCTAGCAAGTCCTACGAGCAGTACTTC
>NA|TRBV29-1|NA|TRBJ1-1|14
CSVTVDNMNTEAFF
TGCAGCGTAACAGTGGACAACATGAACACTGAAGCTTTCTTT
>NA|TRBV10-3|few|TRBJ1-6|15
CAISKTGPRDSPLHF
TGTGCCATCAGCAAGACGGGACCCCGGGATTCACCCCTCCACTTT
>NA|TRBV5-6|NA|TRBJ2-2|12
CASSFRSRELFF
TGTGCCAGCAGCTTTCGATCTAGGGAGCTGTTTTTT
>NA|TRBV7-6|few|TRBJ2-3|13
CASSFGTTDTQYF
TGTGCCAGCAGCTTTGGGACCACAGATACGCAGTATTTT
>NA|TRBV5-1|NA|TRBJ2-5|15
CASSLVAEVQETQYF
TGCGCCAGCAGCTTGGTGGCAGAGGTTCAGGAGACCCAGTACTTC
>NA|TRBV30|NA|TRBJ1-5|13
CAWSGGPNQPQHF
TGTGCCTGGAGTGGGGGCCCCAATCAGCCCCAGCATTTT
>TRBD1|TRBV6-5|NA|TRBJ1-3|13
CASRRDSGNTIYF
TGTGCCAGCAGGAGGGACAGTGGAAACACCATATATTTT
>NA|TRBV29-1|few|TRBJ1-5|13
CSVGRSSDQPQHF
TGCAGCGTTGGAAGGTCCTCCGATCAGCCCCAGCATTTT
>TRBD1|TRBV19|NA|TRBJ2-5|15
CASSRGTGFRETQYF
TGTGCCAGTAGCCGTGGGACAGGGTTCCGGGAGACCCAGTACTTC
>NA|TRBV5-4|NA|TRBJ1-2|15
CASSPSRAANYGYTF
TGTGCCAGCAGCCCGAGCAGGGCCGCTAACTATGGCTACACCTTC
>TRBD2|TRBV5-1|NA|TRBJ2-3|15
CASSLGLRGVDTQYF
TGCGCCAGCAGCTTAGGACTGCGGGGGGTAGATACGCAGTATTTT
>NA|TRBV9|once|TRBJ2-7|13
CASSVGILSEQYF
TGTGCCAGCAGCGTAGGCATACTGAGCGAGCAGTACTTC
>NA|TRBV6-5|NA|TRBJ1-4|15
CASSRLGVGNEKLFF
TGTGCCAGCAGTCGCCTTGGGGTGGGGAATGAAAAACTGTTTTTT
>NA|TRBV9|few|TRBJ1-3|15
CASSVDPKTLNTIYF
TGTGCCAGCAGCGTAGACCCTAAAACCCTAAACACCATATATTTT
>NA|TRBV5-1|NA|TRBJ2-1|13
CASNHLFGNEQFF
TGCGCCAGCAACCACCTGTTTGGCAATGAGCAGTTCTTC
>NA|TRBV29-1|NA|TRBJ2-7|10
CSVVSYEQYF
TGCAGCGTTGTTAGCTACGAGCAGTACTTC
>NA|TRBV7-2|NA|TRBJ1-5|14
CASSFWRVNQPQHF
TGTGCCAGCAGCTTTTGGCGCGTCAATCAGCCCCAGCATTTT
>TRBD1|TRBV29-1|once|TRBJ1-1|11
CSAYRGTEAFF
TGCAGCGCCTACAGGGGCACTGAAGCTTTCTTT
>TRBD1|TRBV5-6|medium-sized|TRBJ1-6|15
CASSLGATGGSPLHF
TGTGCCAGCAGCTTGGGGGCGACAGGGGGTTCACCCCTCCACTTT
>NA|TRBV9|few|TRBJ1-5|14
CASSVESSNQPQHF
TGTGCCAGCAGCGTAGAGAGTAGCAATCAGCCCCAGCATTTT
>NA|TRBV9|NA|TRBJ2-3|14
CASSEGFSTDTQYF
TGTGCCAGCAGCGAGGGCTTTAGCACAGATACGCAGTATTTT
>NA|TRBV2|few|TRBJ1-1|11
CASSPWTEAFF
TGTGCCAGCAGCCCCTGGACTGAAGCTTTCTTT
>NA|TRBV7-3|few|TRBJ2-5|13
CASSLYPKETQYF
TGTGCCAGCAGCTTATACCCAAAAGAGACCCAGTACTTC
>NA|TRBV30|few|TRBJ2-7|9
CAYPYEQYF
TGTGCCTACCCCTACGAGCAGTACTTC
>TRBD1|TRBV27|NA|TRBJ2-7|17
CASSLLTGTGRTYEQYF
TGTGCCAGCAGTTTATTAACCGGGACAGGCCGTACCTACGAGCAGTACTTC
>NA|TRBV30|NA|TRBJ1-2|16
CAWSVSSSISNYGYTF
TGTGCCTGGAGTGTATCCAGTAGCATATCTAACTATGGCTACACCTTC
>NA|TRBV7-3|few|TRBJ2-2|15
CASSPTSVGTGELFF
TGTGCCAGCAGCCCCACTAGTGTAGGGACCGGGGAGCTGTTTTTT
>NA|TRBV29-1|NA|TRBJ2-7|13
CSVRRGTAYEQYF
TGCAGCGTCCGGCGGGGGACAGCCTACGAGCAGTACTTC
>TRBD2|TRBV7-8|NA|TRBJ2-7|17
CASSFSNLAGATYEQYF
TGTGCCAGCAGCTTCTCCAACCTAGCGGGGGCCACCTACGAGCAGTACTTC
>NA|TRBV29-1|few|TRBJ1-2|12
CSTPRLGYGYTF
TGCAGCACCCCGCGCCTCGGCTATGGCTACACCTTC
>NA|TRBV9|NA|TRBJ2-7|15
CASSHSPLRSYEQYF
TGTGCCAGCAGCCATTCACCCTTAAGATCCTACGAGCAGTACTTC
>NA|TRBV30|NA|TRBJ1-5|13
CAWSGKGGQPQHF
TGTGCCTGGAGTGGGAAGGGAGGTCAGCCCCAGCATTTT
>NA|TRBV7-9|NA|TRBJ2-7|15
CASSPDLDVAYEQYF
TGTGCCAGCAGCCCGGACCTGGACGTCGCCTACGAGCAGTACTTC
>NA|TRBV2|many|TRBJ1-5|13
CASSVGDSQPQHF
TGTGCCAGCAGCGTGGGGGACTCACAGCCCCAGCATTTT
>NA|TRBV2|NA|TRBJ1-4|11
CASSIGQLGFF
TGTGCCAGCAGTATCGGACAGTTAGGGTTTTTT
>NA|TRBV30|once|TRBJ1-5|15
CAWQRGGYSNQPQHF
TGTGCCTGGCAGCGAGGGGGGTATAGCAATCAGCCCCAGCATTTT
>NA|TRBV5-1|once|TRBJ2-7|15
CASSLVQDRSHEQYF
TGCGCCAGCAGCTTGGTTCAGGACCGGTCCCACGAGCAGTACTTC
>NA|TRBV5-1|NA|TRBJ2-3|17
CASSSLGWQGITDTQYF
TGCGCCAGCAGCTCGTTGGGGTGGCAGGGCATCACAGATACGCAGTATTTT
>TRBD1|TRBV30|NA|TRBJ2-1|13
CALRQGSYNEQFF
TGTGCCCTGAGACAGGGCTCCTACAATGAGCAGTTCTTC
>TRBD1|TRBV29-1|NA|TRBJ1-4|13
CSGRQGAGEKLFF
TGCAGCGGAAGACAGGGGGCCGGTGAAAAACTGTTTTTT
>NA|TRBV29-1|once|TRBJ1-2|13
CSVGEASNYGYTF
TGCAGCGTTGGGGAGGCTTCTAACTATGGCTACACCTTC
>TRBD1|TRBV13|few|TRBJ2-7|14
CASSSSGQGLLQYF
TGTGCCAGCAGCTCGTCGGGACAGGGACTTTTGCAGTACTTC
>NA|TRBV30|NA|TRBJ1-3|13
CACEQGFGNTIYF
TGTGCCTGCGAACAGGGTTTCGGAAACACCATATATTTT
>TRBD1|TRBV4-2|few|TRBJ2-3|16
CASSHTSGTGGDTQYF
TGTGCCAGCAGCCATACGTCCGGGACAGGGGGAGATACGCAGTATTTT
>NA|TRBV5-1|NA|TRBJ2-3|12
CASSSFTDTQYF
TGCGCCAGCAGCTCGTTCACAGATACGCAGTATTTT
>TRBD1|TRBV5-1|NA|TRBJ2-1|15
CASSLVGQENNEQFF
TGCGCCAGCAGCTTGGTTGGACAGGAGAACAATGAGCAGTTCTTC
>NA|TRBV12-5|NA|TRBJ1-1|13
CASGYRAGTEAFF
TGTGCTAGTGGTTACAGGGCTGGCACTGAAGCTTTCTTT